This TCR beta chain was retrieved from a study of blood T cell repertoires in COVID-19. Turning to the study itself: Samples came from the United States, Italy and Spain, spanning acute and convalescent COVID-19.

Method: immunoSEQ multiplex PCR; TCRdb's copy keeps in-frame clones and lacks some. The sample lists 300,000 to 450,000 clones, about 87% occurring once. The Seattle site enrolled patients during active infection and followed them longitudinally. The CDR3 covers 15 residues. CDR1 is SNHLY, CDR2 FYNNEI, per germline. V dropped 7 bases and J dropped 5; count of bases not matched to a gene: 8. The sequencing input was peripheral blood. The rearrangement uses TRBV2 and TRBJ2-2; 9 nucleotides agree with TRBD1. The sequence was collected from a woman in her 30s with COVID-19, enrolled during active disease. The CDR3 loop is CASNQQGAATGELFF. CDR3 nucleotides: TGTGCCAGCAATCAACAGGGGGCGGCGACCGGGGAGCTGTTTTTT.